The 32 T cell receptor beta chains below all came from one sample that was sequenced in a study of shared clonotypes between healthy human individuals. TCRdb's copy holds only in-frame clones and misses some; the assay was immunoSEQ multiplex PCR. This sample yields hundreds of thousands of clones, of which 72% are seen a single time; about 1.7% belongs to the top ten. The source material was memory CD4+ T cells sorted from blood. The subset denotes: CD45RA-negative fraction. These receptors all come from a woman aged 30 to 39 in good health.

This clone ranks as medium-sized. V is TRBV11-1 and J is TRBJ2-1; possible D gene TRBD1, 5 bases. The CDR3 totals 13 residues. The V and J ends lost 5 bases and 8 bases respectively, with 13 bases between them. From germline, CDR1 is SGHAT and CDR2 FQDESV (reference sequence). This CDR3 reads CASSATWGYEQFF. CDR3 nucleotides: TGTGCCAGCAGCGCCACGTGGGGCTATGAGCAGTTCTTC. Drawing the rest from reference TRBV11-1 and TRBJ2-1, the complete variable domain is EAEVAQSPRYKITEKSQAVAFWCDPISGHATLYWYRQILGQGPELLVQFQDESVVDDSQLPKDRFSAERLKGVDSTLKIQPAELGDSAMYLCASSATWGYEQFFGPGTRLTVL.

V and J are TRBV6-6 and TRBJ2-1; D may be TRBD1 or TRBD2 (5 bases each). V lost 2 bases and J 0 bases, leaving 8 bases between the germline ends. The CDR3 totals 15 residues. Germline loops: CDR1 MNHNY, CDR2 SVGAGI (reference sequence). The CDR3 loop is CASSYRDASYNEQFF. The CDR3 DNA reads TGTGCCAGCAGTTACCGGGACGCCTCCTACAATGAGCAGTTCTTC.

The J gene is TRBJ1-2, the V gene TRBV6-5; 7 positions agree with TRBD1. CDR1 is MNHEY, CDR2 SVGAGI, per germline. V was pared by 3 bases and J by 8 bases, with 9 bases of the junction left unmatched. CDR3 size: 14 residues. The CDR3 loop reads CASSYRDRTGGYTF. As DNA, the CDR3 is TGTGCCAGCAGTTATCGGGACAGAACGGGAGGCTACACCTTC.

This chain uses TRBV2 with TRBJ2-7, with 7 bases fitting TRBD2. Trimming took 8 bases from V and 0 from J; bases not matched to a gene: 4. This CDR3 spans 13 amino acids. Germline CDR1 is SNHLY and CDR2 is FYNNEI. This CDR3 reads CASRDYRSYEQYF. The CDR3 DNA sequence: TGTGCCAGCCGGGACTATCGCTCCTACGAGCAGTACTTC.

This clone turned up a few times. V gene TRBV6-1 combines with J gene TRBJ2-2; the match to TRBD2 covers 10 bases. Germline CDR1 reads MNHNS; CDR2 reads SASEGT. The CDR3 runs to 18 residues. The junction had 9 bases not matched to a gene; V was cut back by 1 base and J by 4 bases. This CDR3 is CASSEGARLAGLTGELFF. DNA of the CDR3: TGTGCCAGCAGTGAAGGCGCACGACTAGCGGGTCTCACCGGGGAGCTGTTTTTT.

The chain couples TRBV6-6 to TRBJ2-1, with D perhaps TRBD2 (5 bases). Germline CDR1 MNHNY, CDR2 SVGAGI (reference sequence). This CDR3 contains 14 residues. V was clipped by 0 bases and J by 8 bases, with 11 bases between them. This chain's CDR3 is CASSYSPPRDEQFF. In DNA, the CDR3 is TGTGCCAGCAGTTACTCCCCCCCGAGGGATGAGCAGTTCTTC.

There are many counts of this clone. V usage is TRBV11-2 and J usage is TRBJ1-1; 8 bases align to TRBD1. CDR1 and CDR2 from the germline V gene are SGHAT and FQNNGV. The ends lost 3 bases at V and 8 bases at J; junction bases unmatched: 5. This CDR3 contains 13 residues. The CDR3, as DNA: TGTGCCAGCAGCTTGGACAGGGTTTCAGAAGCTTTCTTT. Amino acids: CASSLDRVSEAFF.

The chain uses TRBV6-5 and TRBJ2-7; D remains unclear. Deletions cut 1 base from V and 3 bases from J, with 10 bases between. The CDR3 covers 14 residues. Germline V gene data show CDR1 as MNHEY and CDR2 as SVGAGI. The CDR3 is CASSYYSRDYEQYF. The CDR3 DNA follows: TGTGCCAGCAGTTACTATAGCAGAGACTACGAGCAGTACTTC.

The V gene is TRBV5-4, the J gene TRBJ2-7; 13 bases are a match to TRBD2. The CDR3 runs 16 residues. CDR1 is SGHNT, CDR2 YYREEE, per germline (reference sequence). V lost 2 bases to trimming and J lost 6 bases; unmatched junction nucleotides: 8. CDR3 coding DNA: TGTGCCAGCAGCTTATGGGGACTAGCGGGATATACCGAGCAGTACTTC. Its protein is CASSLWGLAGYTEQYF.

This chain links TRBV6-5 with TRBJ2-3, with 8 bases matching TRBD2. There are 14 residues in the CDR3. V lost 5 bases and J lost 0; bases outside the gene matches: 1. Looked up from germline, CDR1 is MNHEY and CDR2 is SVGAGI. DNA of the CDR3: TGTGCCAGCAGTAGACTAGCGAGCACAGATACGCAGTATTTT. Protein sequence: CASSRLASTDTQYF.

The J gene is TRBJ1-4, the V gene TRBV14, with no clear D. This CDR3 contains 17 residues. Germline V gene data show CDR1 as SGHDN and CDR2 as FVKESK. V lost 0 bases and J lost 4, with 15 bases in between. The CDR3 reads CASSQEPRHYSNEKLFF. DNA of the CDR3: TGTGCCAGCAGCCAAGAACCAAGACATTACAGTAATGAAAAACTGTTTTTT.

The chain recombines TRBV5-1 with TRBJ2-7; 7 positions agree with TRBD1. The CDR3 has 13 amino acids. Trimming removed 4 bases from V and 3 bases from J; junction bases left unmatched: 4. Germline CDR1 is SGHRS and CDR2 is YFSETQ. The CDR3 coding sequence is TGCGCCAGCAGCCTCGGGACAGACTACGAGCAGTACTTC. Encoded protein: CASSLGTDYEQYF.

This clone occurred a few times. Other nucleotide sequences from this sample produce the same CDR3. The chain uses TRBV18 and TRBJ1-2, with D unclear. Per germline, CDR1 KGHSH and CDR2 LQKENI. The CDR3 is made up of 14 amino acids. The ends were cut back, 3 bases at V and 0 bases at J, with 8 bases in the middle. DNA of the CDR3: TGTGCCAGCTCACCCTCGGGAACTAACTATGGCTACACCTTC. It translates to CASSPSGTNYGYTF.

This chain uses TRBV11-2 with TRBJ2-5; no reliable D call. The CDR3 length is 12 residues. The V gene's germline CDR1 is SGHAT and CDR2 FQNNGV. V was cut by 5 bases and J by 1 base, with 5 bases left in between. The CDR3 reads CASSQAQETQYF. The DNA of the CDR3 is TGTGCCAGCAGCCAGGCCCAAGAGACCCAGTACTTC. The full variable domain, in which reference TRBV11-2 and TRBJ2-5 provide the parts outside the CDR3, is EAGVAQSPRYKIIEKRQSVAFWCNPISGHATLYWYQQILGQGPKLLIQFQNNGVVDDSQLPKDRFSAERLKGVDSTLKIQPAKLEDSAVYLCASSQAQETQYFGPGTRLLVL.

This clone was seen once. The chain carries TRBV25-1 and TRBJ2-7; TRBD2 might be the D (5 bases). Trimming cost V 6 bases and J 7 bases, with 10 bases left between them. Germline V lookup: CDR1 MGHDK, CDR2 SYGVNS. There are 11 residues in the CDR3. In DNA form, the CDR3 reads TGTGCCAGCAGGGCTAGCTGGGAGCAGTACTTC. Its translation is CASRASWEQYF.

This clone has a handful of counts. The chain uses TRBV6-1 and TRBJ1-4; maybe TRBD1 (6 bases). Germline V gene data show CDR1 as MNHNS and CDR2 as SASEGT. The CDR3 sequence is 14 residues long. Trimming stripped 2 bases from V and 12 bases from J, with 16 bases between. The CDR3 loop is CASSERDTVSELFF. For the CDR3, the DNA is TGTGCCAGCAGTGAACGGGACACCGTCTCGGAACTGTTTTTT.

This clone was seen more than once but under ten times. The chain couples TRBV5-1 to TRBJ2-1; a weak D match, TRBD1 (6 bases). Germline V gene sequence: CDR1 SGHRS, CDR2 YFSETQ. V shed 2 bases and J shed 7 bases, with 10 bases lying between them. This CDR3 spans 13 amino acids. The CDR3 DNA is TGCGCCAGCAGCTTAAACAGGGAAAATGAGCAGTTCTTC. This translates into CASSLNRENEQFF.

The CDR3 here is CASSVGGLAGPPGYEQYF. CDR3 nucleotide sequence: TGTGCCAGCAGCGTAGGGGGACTAGCGGGGCCCCCAGGTTACGAGCAGTACTTC. V gene TRBV9 combines with J gene TRBJ2-7; 13 positions match TRBD2. The CDR3 is 18 residues long. Germline trimming cut 0 bases from V and 4 bases from J; bases unmatched to any gene: 10. In germline, CDR1 is SGDLS, CDR2 YYNGEE.

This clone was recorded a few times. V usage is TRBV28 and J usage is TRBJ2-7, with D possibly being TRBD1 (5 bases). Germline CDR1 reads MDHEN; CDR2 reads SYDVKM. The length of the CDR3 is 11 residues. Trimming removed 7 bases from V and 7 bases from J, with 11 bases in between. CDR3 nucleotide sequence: TGTGCCAGCACAACAGGTTTGGAGCAGTACTTC. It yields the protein CASTTGLEQYF.

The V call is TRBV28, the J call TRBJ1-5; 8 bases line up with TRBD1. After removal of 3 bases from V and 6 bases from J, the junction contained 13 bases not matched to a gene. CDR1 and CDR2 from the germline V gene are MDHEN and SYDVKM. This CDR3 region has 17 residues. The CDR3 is CASSFPPTRGRGQPQHF. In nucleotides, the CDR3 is TGTGCCAGCAGTTTCCCACCCACCAGGGGGCGAGGTCAGCCCCAGCATTTT.

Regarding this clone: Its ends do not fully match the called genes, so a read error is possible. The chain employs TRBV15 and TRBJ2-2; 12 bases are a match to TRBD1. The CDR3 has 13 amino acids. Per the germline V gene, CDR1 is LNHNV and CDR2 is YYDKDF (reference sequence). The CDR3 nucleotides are TGTGCCACCAGCCCTAACCGGGACAGGGGGCGGATTTTT. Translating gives CATSPNRDRGRIF.

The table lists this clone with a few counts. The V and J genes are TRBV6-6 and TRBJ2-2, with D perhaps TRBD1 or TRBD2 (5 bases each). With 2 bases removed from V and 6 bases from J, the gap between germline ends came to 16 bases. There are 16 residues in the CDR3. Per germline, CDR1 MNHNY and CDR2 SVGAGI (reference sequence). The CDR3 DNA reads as TGTGCCAGCAGTTACAATTCGCCGGGGCGGTCCGGGGAGCTGTTTTTT. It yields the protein CASSYNSPGRSGELFF.

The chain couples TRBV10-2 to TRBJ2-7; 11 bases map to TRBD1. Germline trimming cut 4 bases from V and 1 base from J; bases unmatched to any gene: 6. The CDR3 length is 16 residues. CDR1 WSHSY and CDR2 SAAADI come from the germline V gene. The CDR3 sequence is CASSGRDRGRSYEQYF. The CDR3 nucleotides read TGCGCCAGCAGTGGTAGGGACAGGGGGAGGTCCTACGAGCAGTACTTC.

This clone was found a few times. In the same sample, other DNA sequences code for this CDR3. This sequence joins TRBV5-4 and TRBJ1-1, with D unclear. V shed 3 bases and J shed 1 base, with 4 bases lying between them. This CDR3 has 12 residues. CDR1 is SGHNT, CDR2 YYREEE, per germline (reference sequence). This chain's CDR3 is CASSSPNTEAFF. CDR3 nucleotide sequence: TGTGCCAGCAGCTCTCCGAACACTGAAGCTTTCTTT.

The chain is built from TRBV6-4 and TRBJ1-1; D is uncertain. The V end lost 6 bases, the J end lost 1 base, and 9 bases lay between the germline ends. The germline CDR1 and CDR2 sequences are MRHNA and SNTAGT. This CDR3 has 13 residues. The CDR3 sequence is CASRETENTEAFF. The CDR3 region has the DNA TGTGCCAGCAGAGAAACAGAGAACACTGAAGCTTTCTTT.

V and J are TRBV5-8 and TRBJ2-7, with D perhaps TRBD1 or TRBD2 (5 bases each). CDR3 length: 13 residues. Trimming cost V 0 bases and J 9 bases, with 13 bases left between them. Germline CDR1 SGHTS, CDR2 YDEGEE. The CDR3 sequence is CASSLAGPVGQYF. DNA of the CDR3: TGTGCCAGCAGCTTGGCGGGACCCGTGGGGCAGTACTTC. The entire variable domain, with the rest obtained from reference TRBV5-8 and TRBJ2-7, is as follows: EAGVTQSPTHLIKTRGQQATLRCSPISGHTSVYWYQQALGLGLQFLLWYDEGEERNRGNFPPRFSGRQFPNYSSELNVNALELEDSALYLCASSLAGPVGQYFGPGTRLTVT.

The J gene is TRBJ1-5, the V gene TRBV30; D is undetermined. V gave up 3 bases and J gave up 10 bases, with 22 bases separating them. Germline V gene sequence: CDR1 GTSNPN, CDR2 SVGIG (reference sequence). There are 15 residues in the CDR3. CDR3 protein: CAWSGGRGPISPQHF. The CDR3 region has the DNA TGTGCCTGGAGCGGCGGCAGAGGACCAATCAGCCCCCAGCATTTT. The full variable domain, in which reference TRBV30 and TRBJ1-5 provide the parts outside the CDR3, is SQTIHQWPATLVQPVGSPLSLECTVEGTSNPNLYWYRQAAGRGLQLLFYSVGIGQISSEVPQNLSASRPQDRQFILSSKKLLLSDSGFYLCAWSGGRGPISPQHFGDGTRLSIL.

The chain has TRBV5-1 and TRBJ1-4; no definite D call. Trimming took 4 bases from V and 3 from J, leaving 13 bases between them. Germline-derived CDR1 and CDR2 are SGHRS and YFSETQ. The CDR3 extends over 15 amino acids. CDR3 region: CASSRDGLANEKLFF. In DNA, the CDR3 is TGCGCCAGCAGCCGGGATGGGCTGGCTAATGAAAAACTGTTTTTT.

The CDR3 loop is CASSLPGTGNGYTF. The CDR3 nucleotides read TGCGCCAGCAGCTTACCCGGGACAGGGAATGGCTACACCTTC. The V gene is TRBV5-1, the J gene TRBJ1-2, with 9 bases that match TRBD1. Germline-derived CDR1 and CDR2 are SGHRS and YFSETQ. This CDR3 has 14 residues. The J segment lost 6 bases and the V segment lost 2 bases, leaving 5 bases of the junction unmatched.

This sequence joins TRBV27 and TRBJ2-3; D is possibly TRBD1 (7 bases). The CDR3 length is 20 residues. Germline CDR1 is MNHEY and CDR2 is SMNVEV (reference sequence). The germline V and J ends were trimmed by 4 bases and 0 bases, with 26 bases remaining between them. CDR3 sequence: CASSSRQLPRRGLSTDTQYF. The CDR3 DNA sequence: TGTGCCAGCAGTTCCCGACAGCTCCCTCGGAGGGGGCTTAGCACAGATACGCAGTATTTT.

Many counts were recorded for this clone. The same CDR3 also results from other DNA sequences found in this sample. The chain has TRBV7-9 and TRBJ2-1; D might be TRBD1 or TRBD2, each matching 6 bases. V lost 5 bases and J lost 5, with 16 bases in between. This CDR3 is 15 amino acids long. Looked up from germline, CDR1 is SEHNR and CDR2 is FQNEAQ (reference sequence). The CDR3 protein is CASSPPGGGNNEQFF. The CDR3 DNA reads TGTGCCAGCAGCCCCCCAGGAGGGGGGAACAATGAGCAGTTCTTC.

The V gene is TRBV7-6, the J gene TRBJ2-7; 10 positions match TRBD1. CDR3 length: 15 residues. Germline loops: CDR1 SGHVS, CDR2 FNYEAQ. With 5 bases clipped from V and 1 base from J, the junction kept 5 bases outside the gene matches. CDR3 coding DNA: TGTGCCAGCAGCCCCCTGGGACAGGGGTCCTACGAGCAGTACTTC. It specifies CASSPLGQGSYEQYF.